The clone carrying this T cell receptor beta chain was counted a few times. Its antigen is as yet unknown. The data were taken from a study of blood T cells in healthy people across ages. About the study: Using template switching, researchers captured about one barcoded beta molecule for each two T cells.

Whole-study results and caveats: The study could not conclusively compare naive and antigen-experienced cells, given its unsorted PBMCs.

The V and J ends lost 6 bases and 6 bases respectively, with 17 bases between them. CDR3 length equals 13 residues. The germline gives CDR1 DFQATT, CDR2 SNEGSKA (reference sequence). Using a J-beta primer mix together with a sample-barcoded 5' primer, a second PCR was run for about 6 to 12 cycles. The template-switch adaptor, which had 12 random nucleotides, put a tag on each cDNA molecule. MiXCR, run by TCRdb on the 5' RACE reads, gives a single entry per CDR3 protein. Here the sample spans 1 million or so distinct CDR3 sequences, less than 25% being singletons. The same sample was also studied in work on T cells of mothers and their children. As that report states: For the second PCR, the M1S primer put in sample barcodes and 2-4 random nucleotides.

This TCR came from a girl aged 2-9 years in good health. The sample consisted of blood. The chain carries TRBV20-1 and TRBJ1-1; D gene unclear. The CDR3 DNA reads as TGCAGTGCCACCGACTCCTTGGGCGCTGAAGCTTTCTTT. Amino acid sequence: CSATDSLGAEAFF.